This T cell receptor (beta chain) was observed in a study of T cell responses to AZD1222 COVID-19 vaccine. Study observations and caveats: Repertoire sampling happened only post peak T cell response. Nearly half of spike-specific TCRs reportedly target unmutated variant regions. The study found vaccine-associated CD4 TCRs spanning spike, dominant at 160-218 and 743-854.

Of note for this clone: Its matching antigen is unknown.

The data were produced by immunoSEQ multiplex PCR, yet TCRdb's version contains in-frame clones alone and is incomplete. The sample consists of 150,000 to 200,000 clones, less than 95% of them appearing once. The receptor's source is an adult in good health. The material sequenced was peripheral blood, taken on day 0 of AZD1222 vaccination.

DNA for the CDR3: TGTGCCAGCAGCCCGTCAGGGGGATCTAATGAAAAACTGTTTTTT. Its translation is CASSPSGGSNEKLFF. The chain employs TRBV5-6 and TRBJ1-4; 7 positions agree with TRBD1. The CDR3 spans 15 residues. V lost 4 bases, J lost 3 bases, and 6 bases stayed unmatched. Germline V gives CDR1 SGHDT, CDR2 YYEEEE. The variable domain in full, with the rest retrieved from reference TRBV5-6 and TRBJ1-4, is DAGVTQSPTHLIKTRGQQVTLRCSPKSGHDTVSWYQQALGQGPQFIFQYYEEEERQRGNFPDRFSGHQFPNYSSELNVNALLLGDSALYLCASSPSGGSNEKLFFGSGTQLSVL.